The rows below give T cell receptor beta chains drawn from one sample of a study of T cell responses to AZD1222 COVID-19 vaccine. Assay used: immunoSEQ multiplex PCR; TCRdb lists only in-frame clones, some missing. Found here are 90,000 to 150,000 clones, about nine tenths of them singletons; the top ten hold more than 6.5%. Sequencing was performed on peripheral blood, taken on day 0 of AZD1222 vaccination. The receptor source for this set is an adult in good health. CDR3s include the opening cysteine and the closing phenylalanine or tryptophan. A D gene is named only where the DNA matches it firmly. Expanded clones get a size class; other rows say once, few or many, or leave the size out.

j_call	v_call	d_call	clone_size	cdr3_nt	cdr3_aa
TRBJ1-2	TRBV3-1/TRBV3-2	.	.	TGTGCCAGCAGCCAAGATCTGCACTATGGCTACACCTTC	CASSQDLHYGYTF
TRBJ2-1	TRBV30	.	.	TGTGCCTGGGCTAGCCTAGGGTATGAGCAGTTCTTC	CAWASLGYEQFF
TRBJ1-3	TRBV28	TRBD1	.	TGTGCCAGCAGTGGGCTCAGGGGGATGTCCGGAAACACCATATATTTT	CASSGLRGMSGNTIYF
TRBJ2-6	TRBV19	.	.	TGTGCCAGTAGTATAGGGCCCACAGTTACTGGGGCCAACGTCCTGACTTTC	CASSIGPTVTGANVLTF
TRBJ2-7	TRBV12-3/TRBV12-4	.	few	TGTGCCAGCAGTTTAGCGGGTGAGCAGTACTTC	CASSLAGEQYF
TRBJ1-2	TRBV3-1/TRBV3-2	TRBD1	.	TGTGCCAGCAGCCAACCCGACAGGGTAAACTATGGCTACACCTTC	CASSQPDRVNYGYTF
TRBJ2-7	TRBV7-9	TRBD2	.	TGTGCCAGCAGCCCCTCGAGCGGGAGGGCCTACGAGCAGTACTTC	CASSPSSGRAYEQYF
TRBJ1-5	TRBV6-5	.	.	TGTGCCAGCAGCCGCGGGGGGAATCAGCCCCAGCATTTT	CASSRGGNQPQHF
TRBJ2-2	TRBV5-3	.	once	TGTGCCAGTCTACAGGGCGGGGAGCTGTTTTTT	CASLQGGELFF
TRBJ1-1	TRBV7-9	.	.	TGTGCCAGCAGCTTAGTACGGTATGGGGCAAACACTGAAGCTTTCTTT	CASSLVRYGANTEAFF
TRBJ2-7	TRBV7-7	.	.	TGTGCTAGCAGCTTAGGGGAAGGGTTAGCCTACGAGCAGTACTTC	CASSLGEGLAYEQYF
TRBJ2-6	TRBV29-1	TRBD1	.	TGCAGCGTTGAAGTTTTGGGCAGGGGGACTGGGGCCAACGTCCTGACTTTC	CSVEVLGRGTGANVLTF
TRBJ1-3	TRBV29-1	.	.	TGCAGCGTTGAGGCGGGCTCTGGAAACACCATATATTTT	CSVEAGSGNTIYF
TRBJ1-3	TRBV25-1	.	.	TGTGCCAGCAGTCGGGACACCGGCTCTGGAAACACCATATATTTT	CASSRDTGSGNTIYF
TRBJ2-1	TRBV15	.	.	TGTGCCACCAGCCTGGACAGCTACAATGAGCAGTTCTTC	CATSLDSYNEQFF
TRBJ1-6	TRBV5-4	.	.	TGTGCCAGCAGCTCACAGGGTTATAATTCACCCCTCCACTTT	CASSSQGYNSPLHF
TRBJ2-2	TRBV9	.	.	TGTGCCAGCAGGGTGGATTCCGGGGAGCTGTTTTTT	CASRVDSGELFF
TRBJ1-1	TRBV7-9	.	few	TGTGCCAGCAGCCCAGAAGAAACAGTCGGCGCTTTCTTT	CASSPEETVGAFF
TRBJ2-3	TRBV7-9	TRBD1	.	TGTGCCAGCAGACTAGGGACAGGGAGAAATACGCAGTATTTT	CASRLGTGRNTQYF
TRBJ1-5	TRBV27	.	.	TGTGCCAGCAGTTCCAGGGAAGGTCAGCCCCAGCATTTT	CASSSREGQPQHF
TRBJ2-1	TRBV18	TRBD1	.	TGTGCCAGCTCACCCCGAATCGGGACAGGGGGAAACAATGAGCAGTTCTTC	CASSPRIGTGGNNEQFF
TRBJ1-2	TRBV20-1	.	.	TGCAGTGCTAGCTGGAAAACCTACACCTTC	CSASWKTYTF
TRBJ1-1	TRBV3-1/TRBV3-2	.	.	TGTGCCAGCAGCCTCCGGGACCCGAACACTGAAGCTTTCTTT	CASSLRDPNTEAFF
TRBJ2-1	TRBV5-8	.	.	TGTGCCAGCAGCCTACTACTAGCCGGGGAGCAGTTCTTC	CASSLLLAGEQFF
TRBJ2-3	TRBV5-1	TRBD2	.	TGCGCCAGCAGCTTGGGCGTCCGACGGGGGGGCCGGGTCACAGATACGCAGTATTTT	CASSLGVRRGGRVTDTQYF
TRBJ1-2	TRBV5-4	TRBD1	.	TGTGCCAGCAGCTTCGACAGGGGCGACTATGGCTACACCTTC	CASSFDRGDYGYTF
TRBJ1-6	TRBV10-1	.	.	TGCGCCAGCAGCTTCTCCACTGAGGGTTCACCCCTCCACTTT	CASSFSTEGSPLHF
TRBJ2-3	TRBV2	.	.	TGTGCCAGCAGTGCTAGGACTAGACAGGTGACAGATACGCAGTATTTT	CASSARTRQVTDTQYF
TRBJ2-1	TRBV6-1	.	few	TGTGCCAGCAGTGATCCAGGGAATGAGCAGTTCTTC	CASSDPGNEQFF
TRBJ1-4	TRBV27	.	.	TGTGCCAGCAGTTCCCTAGTCTCTAATGAAAAACTGTTTTTT	CASSSLVSNEKLFF
TRBJ1-6	TRBV6-5	TRBD1	.	TGTGCCAGCAGTTCTTCCGGGACAGGGGGTTCACCCCTCCACTTT	CASSSSGTGGSPLHF
TRBJ2-7	TRBV19	.	.	TGTGCCAGTAGTATATCGAGGTCGTCTAGTGGCGAGCAGTACTTC	CASSISRSSSGEQYF
TRBJ2-1	TRBV30	.	once	TGTGCCTGGAGTGGGGTCCATGAGCAGTTCTTC	CAWSGVHEQFF
TRBJ2-1	TRBV5-1	TRBD2	once	TGCGCCAGCAGCCTAGGCGGGACTAGCTTTACCAATGAGCAGTTCTTC	CASSLGGTSFTNEQFF
TRBJ1-2	TRBV29-1	.	.	TGCAGCGTCGCGGGACACGCTAACTATGGCTACACCTTC	CSVAGHANYGYTF
TRBJ2-3	TRBV5-4	.	.	TGTGCCAGCAGCTTGGAGTTAGCGGATACGCAGTATTTT	CASSLELADTQYF
TRBJ2-1	TRBV18	TRBD1	.	TGTGCCAGCTCACCACCAGGACAGGGGGCTGGCAATGAGCAGTTCTTC	CASSPPGQGAGNEQFF
TRBJ1-6	TRBV30	TRBD1	.	TGTGCCTGGAGTGTCCGGCAGGGGGGTTCACCCCTCCACTTT	CAWSVRQGGSPLHF
TRBJ1-4	TRBV7-2	.	few	TGTGCCAGCAGCTTCAACCTCAGGGATGAAAAACTGTTTTTT	CASSFNLRDEKLFF
TRBJ2-7	TRBV5-6	TRBD1	.	TGTGCCAGCGTTCCCTTGCCAGGGGGCGAGCAGTACTTC	CASVPLPGGEQYF
TRBJ1-3	TRBV28	TRBD1	.	TGTGCCAGCAACCCTCCGGGACAGGATTCTGGAAACACCATATATTTT	CASNPPGQDSGNTIYF
TRBJ1-2	TRBV5-4	TRBD1	many	TGTGCCAGCAGCCCTGGGACAGTTGCCTACGGTTATGGCTACACCTTC	CASSPGTVAYGYGYTF
TRBJ2-5	TRBV19	.	.	TGTGCCAGTACCGTCCAGGGACGGGAGGAGACCCAGTACTTC	CASTVQGREETQYF
TRBJ2-7	TRBV6-2/TRBV6-3	TRBD2	.	TGTGCCAGCAGTTCAGGACTAGCGGGAGGATACGAGCAGTACTTC	CASSSGLAGGYEQYF
TRBJ2-7	TRBV28	.	.	TGTGCCAGCATTACCTCCTTCGGGGGGCCCTCCTCCTACGAGCAGTACTTC	CASITSFGGPSSYEQYF
TRBJ1-2	TRBV18	.	once	TGTGCCAGCTCCGACAGGAATGGCTACACCTTC	CASSDRNGYTF
TRBJ2-4	TRBV30	.	.	TGTGCCTGTTCTGGGACCGCAGCCATTCAGTACTTC	CACSGTAAIQYF
TRBJ2-6	TRBV28	.	.	TGTGCCAGCAGTTTATCCTCTACAGGGCTCGGGGCCAACGTCCTGACTTTC	CASSLSSTGLGANVLTF
TRBJ1-3	TRBV28	.	.	TGTGCCAGCAGCACCCGAGGGGCCGGAAACACCATATATTTT	CASSTRGAGNTIYF
TRBJ2-5	TRBV18	TRBD2	.	TGTGCCAGCTCACCTGCCCGACTAGCGGGAGGAAGGAGAGAGACCCAGTACTTC	CASSPARLAGGRRETQYF
TRBJ2-3	TRBV7-9	.	.	TGTGCCAGCAGCTTACGATCAGGGGCTAGCACAGATACGCAGTATTTT	CASSLRSGASTDTQYF
TRBJ1-2	TRBV5-4	.	.	TGTGCCAGCAGCTTCGGCAACTATGGCTACACCTTC	CASSFGNYGYTF